This passage covers 3 T cell receptor beta chains from one sample sequenced in a study of identical twins. TCRdb reanalysed the 5' RACE reads using MiXCR and keeps one entry per CDR3 protein. Of 450,000 to 650,000 distinct CDR3 sequences in the sample, roughly 9.9% were seen once. These same data were also listed under a study on yellow fever vaccine responses in identical twins.

Sequencing was done on a sample of PBMCs. The receptors stem from a woman younger than 35 in good health.

Ten or more counts support this clonotype. The chain recombines TRBV5-1 with TRBJ2-1; 7 positions agree with TRBD1. Trimming cost V 0 bases and J 6 bases; bases outside gene matches: 9. Germline values: CDR1 SGHRS, CDR2 YFSETQ. The CDR3 runs 16 residues. CDR3 protein: CASSLGDRVLGNEQFF. The CDR3 DNA reads as TGCGCCAGCAGCTTGGGCGACAGGGTTCTAGGCAATGAGCAGTTCTTC.

This clonotype turned up a few times. The chain is built from TRBV6-2 or TRBV6-3 and TRBJ2-1, with TRBD1 matching 8 bases. CDR1 MNHEY and CDR2 SVGEGT come from the germline V gene. The V gene end was trimmed by 5 bases and the J gene end by 3 bases; junction bases not matched to a gene: 6. The CDR3 has 15 amino acids. The CDR3 region has the DNA TGTGCCAGCAGTCGAACAGGGGGAGACTACAATGAGCAGTTCTTC. Its protein is CASSRTGGDYNEQFF.

This clonotype was recorded many times. The rearrangement uses TRBV27 and TRBJ2-2, with 7 bases lining up with TRBD2. Germline assignment: CDR1 MNHEY and CDR2 SMNVEV (reference sequence). Trimming at V came to 1 base and at J to 3 bases, leaving 5 bases not matched to a gene. The CDR3 loop spans 16 amino acids. CDR3: CASSLWGGSDTGELFF. The CDR3 coding sequence is TGTGCCAGCAGTTTATGGGGCGGGAGTGACACCGGGGAGCTGTTTTTT.